One and the same sample provided the 15 T cell receptor beta chains below, sequenced in a study of shared T cell receptors in the human thymus (dated by TCRdb to the early 2020s). The library was generated by the immunoSEQ multiplex PCR assay. Sourced from immuneACCESS, this table was stored by TCRdb with only in-frame sequences that have V and J called. A share of the clones is absent; for the studies checked, an unresolved V gene accounts for under half, and the remainder has no known explanation. The sample has about 660,000 clones on record, 87% of them singletons. The ten largest make up 0.0094% of the sample. These data were likewise used in another study, on human thymus T cells.

The sequencing input was thymocytes. These receptors all stem from a boy in the first two years of life with a congenital heart defect. Donor details come from another sample of the same person, matched by shared clones.

V usage is TRBV28 and J usage is TRBJ2-1; no clear D. Deletions cut 6 bases from V and 3 bases from J, with 12 bases between. This CDR3 contains 14 residues. Per germline, CDR1 MDHEN and CDR2 SYDVKM. For the CDR3, the DNA is TGTGCCAGCAGGGTACTACGGAGCTACAATGAGCAGTTCTTC. Translated, it gives CASRVLRSYNEQFF.

The chain recombines TRBV5-1 with TRBJ1-2; unclear D gene. This CDR3 spans 12 amino acids. The germline V and J ends were trimmed by 6 bases and 5 bases, with 11 bases remaining between them. The germline V gene has CDR1 SGHRS and CDR2 YFSETQ. This CDR3 reads CASTREGYGYTF. The CDR3 bases are TGCGCCAGCACTAGGGAGGGATATGGCTACACCTTC.

V usage is TRBV5-3 and J usage is TRBJ2-7; 8 positions agree with TRBD2. TRBV5-3 is given ORF status, its function remaining uncertain. With V trimmed by 6 bases and J by 6 bases, 11 bases remained unmatched. CDR3 length equals 14 residues. The CDR3 nucleotides are TGTGCCAGAACCGAGAGCGGGAGAAATGTCGAGCAGTACTTC. As protein: CARTESGRNVEQYF.

This clone was recorded once. This chain connects TRBV27 to TRBJ1-5, with TRBD1 matching 7 bases. Germline V gene lookup returns CDR1 MNHEY and CDR2 SMNVEV (reference sequence). This CDR3 region has 13 residues. V shed 5 bases and J 6 bases; nucleotides not matched to a gene: 4. Written as DNA, the CDR3 is TGTGCCAGCAGTACAGGGGTGATTCAGCCCCAGCATTTT. Its protein is CASSTGVIQPQHF.

The chain links TRBV18 to TRBJ2-6; TRBD1 might be the D (5 bases). The CDR3 covers 17 residues. Germline assignment: CDR1 KGHSH and CDR2 LQKENI. The V and J ends lost 2 bases and 0 bases respectively, with 11 bases between them. CDR3 loop: CASSPGQGYSGANVLTF. The DNA of the CDR3 is TGTGCCAGCTCACCAGGGCAGGGCTACTCTGGGGCCAACGTCCTGACTTTC.

The chain couples TRBV27 to TRBJ1-6; 8 bases align to TRBD1. Germline V CDR1 and CDR2: MNHEY, SMNVEV (reference sequence). The CDR3 is made up of 12 amino acids. V lost 6 bases, J lost 10 bases, and 2 bases stayed unmatched. CDR3 coding DNA: TGTGCCAGCAGGGACAGGGAATCACCCCTCCACTTT. Its translation is CASRDRESPLHF.

This clone was seen just once. This chain uses TRBV28 with TRBJ1-1; TRBD1 aligns across 7 bases. This CDR3 contains 17 residues. V gave up 8 bases and J gave up 1 base; unmatched junction bases: 16. The germline gives CDR1 MDHEN, CDR2 SYDVKM. Here the CDR3 DNA reads TGTGCCAGCGGAAAGACAGGGAGCTTTAATCGGAACACTGAAGCTTTCTTT. As protein: CASGKTGSFNRNTEAFF.

This chain uses TRBV4-3 with TRBJ2-3, with 13 positions matching TRBD2. V gave up 0 bases and J gave up 2 bases; unmatched junction bases: 14. The CDR3 runs to 21 residues. CDR1 LGHNA and CDR2 YSLEER come from the germline V gene. CDR3 DNA: TGCGCCAGCAGCCAAGATATAACGAGACTAGCGGGAGGACCCTCCACAGATACGCAGTATTTT. Amino acids: CASSQDITRLAGGPSTDTQYF.

This CDR3 is CASRRLAGDYEQYF. The CDR3 DNA sequence: TGTGCCAGCAGGCGACTAGCGGGAGACTACGAGCAGTACTTC. V and J are TRBV7-2 and TRBJ2-7, with TRBD2 identical over 12 bases. The CDR3 is 14 residues long. The germline V gene encodes CDR1 SGHTA and CDR2 FQGNSA. The trim removed 6 bases at V and 3 bases at J, leaving 3 bases unmatched.

This chain connects TRBV11-2 to TRBJ2-7; D call uncertain. The V gene's germline CDR1 is SGHAT and CDR2 FQNNGV. V was cut by 0 bases and J by 4 bases, with 16 bases left in between. The CDR3 is 16 amino acids. Here the CDR3 DNA reads TGTGCCAGCAGCTTAGATCAAAGGCGACTTCAATACGAGCAGTACTTC. It encodes CASSLDQRRLQYEQYF.

The V gene is TRBV6-1, the J gene TRBJ2-5; D may be TRBD1 (6 bases). V was trimmed by 2 bases and J by 5 bases, leaving 15 bases between them. The CDR3 is 15 residues long. Germline V gives CDR1 MNHNS, CDR2 SASEGT. This CDR3 reads CASSELNRVQETQYF. The DNA of the CDR3 is TGTGCCAGCAGTGAACTTAACAGGGTTCAGGAGACCCAGTACTTC.

This chain connects TRBV19 to TRBJ1-1, with TRBD1 matching over 9 bases. The CDR3 is made up of 13 amino acids. Germline trimming cut 7 bases from V and 12 bases from J; bases unmatched to any gene: 12. Germline V gene lookup returns CDR1 LNHDA and CDR2 SQIVND (reference sequence). CDR3 nucleotides: TGTGCCAGTACCGCGACAGGGGGGAGAGTGACTTTCTTT. Translated: CASTATGGRVTFF. Based on the CDR3 plus reference TRBV19 and TRBJ1-1, the full variable domain is DGGITQSPKYLFRKEGQNVTLSCEQNLNHDAMYWYRQDPGQGLRLIYYSQIVNDFQKGDIAEGYSVSREKKESFPLTVTSAQKNPTAFYLCASTATGGRVTFFGQGTRLTVV.

CDR3 protein: CASSLPPLASGGELFF. The CDR3 DNA is TGTGCCAGCAGTTTGCCCCCGCTAGCGTCTGGCGGGGAGCTGTTTTTT. The rearrangement links TRBV28 to TRBJ2-2; the D gene is possibly TRBD2 (6 bases). Germline assignment: CDR1 MDHEN and CDR2 SYDVKM. Deletions cut 3 bases from V and 7 bases from J, with 18 bases between. CDR3 length equals 16 residues.

This clone was counted a few times. The J gene is TRBJ1-5, the V gene TRBV25-1; TRBD1 might be the D (6 bases). The CDR3 is 14 residues long. Germline loops: CDR1 MGHDK, CDR2 SYGVNS. Trimming removed 6 bases from V and 6 bases from J, with 15 bases in between. DNA for the CDR3: TGTGCCAGCAGCCCTACGGGGGGCGGTCAGCCCCAGCATTTT. Its protein product is CASSPTGGGQPQHF. Together with reference TRBV25-1 and TRBJ1-5, the CDR3 gives the full variable domain: EADIYQTPRYLVIGTGKKITLECSQTMGHDKMYWYQQDPGMELHLIHYSYGVNSTEKGDLSSESTVSRIRTEHFPLTLESARPSHTSQYLCASSPTGGGQPQHFGDGTRLSIL.

V usage is TRBV5-1 and J usage is TRBJ2-7; 13 nucleotides agree with TRBD2. The germline V gene encodes CDR1 SGHRS and CDR2 YFSETQ. V lost 1 base to trimming and J lost 2 bases; unmatched junction nucleotides: 3. CDR3 length: 16 amino acids. The CDR3 DNA reads TGCGCCAGCAGCTTGTTGACTAGCGGGAGGCCCTACGAGCAGTACTTC. Its translation: CASSLLTSGRPYEQYF.